Below, 2 T cell receptor beta chains from the same sample are listed, as sequenced in a study of T cells expressing NK-cell markers. One entry per CDR3 protein, without DNA, is what TCRdb gives after re-calling the 5' RACE reads. The table lists a few hundred thousand distinct CDR3 sequences. Sequences were obtained from blood T cells: a sorted CD56 or NKG2C T cell subset, CD4+ or CD8+ T cells, or bulk PBMC T cells (not recorded which). These receptors came from a woman aged 45-60 years in good health.

V usage is TRBV24-1 and J usage is TRBJ2-1; the TCRdb call, TRBD1, lacks DNA for checking. Germline assignment: CDR1 KGHDR and CDR2 SFDVKD. The CDR3 has 14 amino acids. The CDR3 loop reads CATAKGQGIHEQFF.

The J gene is TRBJ2-1, the V gene TRBV9; TCRdb indicates TRBD1, and absent DNA this call remains unverified. CDR1 SGDLS and CDR2 YYNGEE come from the germline V gene. This CDR3 has 15 amino acids. CDR3 sequence reads: CASSGHPTGWNEQFF.